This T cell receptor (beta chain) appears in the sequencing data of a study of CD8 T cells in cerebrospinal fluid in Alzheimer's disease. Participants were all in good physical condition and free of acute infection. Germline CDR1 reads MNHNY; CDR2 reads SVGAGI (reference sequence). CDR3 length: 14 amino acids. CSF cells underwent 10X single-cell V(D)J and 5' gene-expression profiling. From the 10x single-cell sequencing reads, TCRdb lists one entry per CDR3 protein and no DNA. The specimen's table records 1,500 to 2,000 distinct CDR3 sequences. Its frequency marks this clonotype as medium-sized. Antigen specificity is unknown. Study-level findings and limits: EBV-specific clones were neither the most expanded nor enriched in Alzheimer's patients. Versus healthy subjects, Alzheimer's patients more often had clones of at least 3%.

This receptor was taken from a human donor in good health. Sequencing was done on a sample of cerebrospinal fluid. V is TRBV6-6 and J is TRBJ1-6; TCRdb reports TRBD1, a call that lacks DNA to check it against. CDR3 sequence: CASRQGQPNSPLHF.